The text below deals with one TCR beta chain. CDR3 size: 14 residues. Germline lookup yields CDR1 SQVTM and CDR2 ANQGSEA. V dropped 7 bases and J dropped 1 base, with 14 bases sitting between them. This entry comes from a study of identical twins. Using its own MiXCR run on the 5' RACE reads, TCRdb lists one record per CDR3 protein. The sample contains approximately 670,000 distinct CDR3 sequences, around 6% of which appear only once. The sequenced material came from naive T cells sorted from blood. The origin of this receptor is a man between 18 and 29 years old in good health. The chain employs TRBV29-1 and TRBJ2-4; no clear D gene. CDR3 DNA: TGCAGCGCCGCGACCCTGGGGGCCAAAAACATTCAGTACTTC. Its protein is CSAATLGAKNIQYF.